A single T cell receptor (beta chain) is shown here with its context. Antigen: not known. Generated by immunoSEQ multiplex PCR, the TCRdb table keeps only in-frame clones and is missing some. Altogether about 2,100,000 clones are present, approximately 94% being singletons, with the ten largest covering under 2%. The data stem from a study of shared clonotypes between healthy human individuals. Germline V lookup: CDR1 SGDLS, CDR2 YYNGEE. The germline V and J ends were trimmed by 4 bases and 0 bases, with 13 bases remaining between them. The CDR3 sequence is 15 residues long. CD45RO-negative CD8 cells positively selected for CCR7 made up the naive population, which excluded terminally differentiated effector memory CD45RA+ cells. General study findings and limits: Clonotypes shared by all four sorted-subset donors had higher generation probabilities than non-shared clonotypes.

V usage is TRBV9 and J usage is TRBJ1-1; D uncertain. What was sequenced was naive CD8+ T cells from PBMCs. The receptor was isolated from a man aged 18 to 30 in good health. Some clones in this sample may be carry-over from other donors' samples. CDR3 sequence reads: CASSQQDGVNTEAFF. The CDR3 region has the DNA TGTGCCAGCAGCCAGCAGGACGGAGTGAACACTGAAGCTTTCTTT.